This T cell receptor beta chain was retrieved from a study of T cell responses to AZD1222 COVID-19 vaccine. Findings and caveats of the study: The study found Spike-specific TCR breadth and depth rose after two AZD1222 doses. The study found vaccine-associated CD4 TCRs spanning spike, dominant at 160-218 and 743-854. Repertoires in all cases were sampled only once the peak T cell response had passed. At baseline, seropositivity was found in only a handful of AZD1222 recipients.

A remark on this clone: Antigen specificity is unknown.

This CDR3 has 14 amino acids. Germline V lookup: CDR1 SEHNR, CDR2 FQNEAQ (reference sequence). V shed 6 bases and J shed 7 bases, with 18 bases lying between them. Assay: immunoSEQ multiplex PCR; the TCRdb copy retains only in-frame clones and omits some. The sample holds approximately 100,000 clones, 89% seen once. Sequenced here: peripheral blood, sampled on day 0 of MenACWY control vaccination. This sequence joins TRBV7-9 and TRBJ2-5; D may be TRBD1 (6 bases). This TCR derives from an adult in good health. The CDR3 loop reads CASRHTGLGWTQYF. In DNA, the CDR3 is TGTGCCAGCAGGCATACAGGGCTAGGATGGACCCAGTACTTC.